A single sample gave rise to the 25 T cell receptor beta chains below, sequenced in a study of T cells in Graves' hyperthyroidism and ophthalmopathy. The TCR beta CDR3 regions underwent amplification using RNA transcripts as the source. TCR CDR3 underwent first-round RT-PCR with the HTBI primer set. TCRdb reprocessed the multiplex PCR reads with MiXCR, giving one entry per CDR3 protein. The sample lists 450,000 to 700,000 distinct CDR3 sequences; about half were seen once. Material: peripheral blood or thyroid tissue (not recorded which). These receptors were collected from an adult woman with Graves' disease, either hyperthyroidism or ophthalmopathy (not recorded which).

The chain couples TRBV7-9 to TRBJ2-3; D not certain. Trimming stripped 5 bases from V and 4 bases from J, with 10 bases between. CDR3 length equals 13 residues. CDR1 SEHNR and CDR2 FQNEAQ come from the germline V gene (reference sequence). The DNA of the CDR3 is TGTGCCAGCAGCGCGCGAAGCCCAGATACGCAGTATTTT. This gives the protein CASSARSPDTQYF.

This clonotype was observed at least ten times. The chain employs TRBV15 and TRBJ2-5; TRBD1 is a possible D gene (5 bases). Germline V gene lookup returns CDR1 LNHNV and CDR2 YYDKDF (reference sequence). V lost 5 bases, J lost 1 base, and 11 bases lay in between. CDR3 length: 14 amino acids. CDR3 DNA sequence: TGTGCCACCAGCCTCGGACACCTCCAAGAGACCCAGTACTTC. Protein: CATSLGHLQETQYF.

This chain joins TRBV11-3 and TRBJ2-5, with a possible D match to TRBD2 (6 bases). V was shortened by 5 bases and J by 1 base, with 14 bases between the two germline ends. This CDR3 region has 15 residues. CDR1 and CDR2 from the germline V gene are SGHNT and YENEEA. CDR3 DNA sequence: TGTGCCAGCAGCCTCAGCGGGCCCCGCCAAGAGACCCAGTACTTC. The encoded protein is CASSLSGPRQETQYF.

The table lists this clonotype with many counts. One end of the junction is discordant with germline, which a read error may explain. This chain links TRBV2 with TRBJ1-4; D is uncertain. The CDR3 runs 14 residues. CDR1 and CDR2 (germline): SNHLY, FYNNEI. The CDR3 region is CASGSMVRPEELFF. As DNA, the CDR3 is TGTGCCAGCGGGAGTATGGTGCGACCTGAAGAACTGTTTTTT.

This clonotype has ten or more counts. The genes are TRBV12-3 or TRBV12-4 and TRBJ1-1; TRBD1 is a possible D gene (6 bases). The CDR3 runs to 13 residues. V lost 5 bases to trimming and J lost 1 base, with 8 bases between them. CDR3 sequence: CASSGGKNTEAFF. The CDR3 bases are TGTGCCAGCAGTGGGGGCAAGAACACTGAAGCTTTCTTT.

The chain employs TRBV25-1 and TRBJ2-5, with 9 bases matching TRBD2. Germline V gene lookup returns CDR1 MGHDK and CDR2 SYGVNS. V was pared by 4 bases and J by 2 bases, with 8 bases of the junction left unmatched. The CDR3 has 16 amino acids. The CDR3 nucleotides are TGTGCCAGCAGTGCTGTGCCGGGACTAGCACAAGAGACCCAGTACTTC. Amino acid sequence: CASSAVPGLAQETQYF.

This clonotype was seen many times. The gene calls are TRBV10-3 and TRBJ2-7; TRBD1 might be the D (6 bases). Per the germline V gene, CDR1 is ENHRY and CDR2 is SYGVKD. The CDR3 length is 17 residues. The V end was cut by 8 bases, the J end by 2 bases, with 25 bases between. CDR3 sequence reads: CAIYEGPRGNGAYEQYF. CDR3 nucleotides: TGTGCCATCTACGAGGGGCCGAGGGGGAATGGGGCCTACGAGCAGTACTTC.

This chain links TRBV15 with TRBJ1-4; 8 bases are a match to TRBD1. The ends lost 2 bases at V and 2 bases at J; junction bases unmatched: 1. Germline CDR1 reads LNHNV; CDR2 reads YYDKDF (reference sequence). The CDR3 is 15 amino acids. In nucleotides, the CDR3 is TGTGCCACCAGCAGAAGGACAGGGACTAATGAAAAACTGTTTTTT. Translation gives CATSRRTGTNEKLFF.

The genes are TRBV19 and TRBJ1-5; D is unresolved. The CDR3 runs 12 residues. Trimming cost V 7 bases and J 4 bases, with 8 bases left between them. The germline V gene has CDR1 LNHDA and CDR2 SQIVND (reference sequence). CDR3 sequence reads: CASNNGNQPQHF. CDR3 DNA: TGTGCCAGTAACAACGGGAATCAGCCCCAGCATTTT.

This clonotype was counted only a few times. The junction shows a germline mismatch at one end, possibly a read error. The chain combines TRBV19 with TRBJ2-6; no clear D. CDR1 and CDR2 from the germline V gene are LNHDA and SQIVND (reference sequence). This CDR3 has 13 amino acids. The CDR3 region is CASSVRPENTEAF. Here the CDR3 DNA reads TGTGCCAGTAGTGTTAGACCGGAGAACACTGAAGCTTTC.

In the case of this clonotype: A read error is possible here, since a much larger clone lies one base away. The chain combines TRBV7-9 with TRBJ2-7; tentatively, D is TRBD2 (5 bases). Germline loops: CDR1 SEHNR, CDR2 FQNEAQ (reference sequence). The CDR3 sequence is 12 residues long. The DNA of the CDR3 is TGCGCCAGCAGCCCCCTCGGGGTCTTTAGTTACTTC. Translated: CASSPLGVFSYF.

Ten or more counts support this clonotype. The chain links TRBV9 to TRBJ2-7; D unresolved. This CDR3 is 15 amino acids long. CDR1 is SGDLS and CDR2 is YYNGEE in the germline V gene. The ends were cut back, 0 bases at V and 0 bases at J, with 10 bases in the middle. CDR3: CASSVEDGASYEQYF. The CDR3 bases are TGTGCCAGCAGCGTAGAAGACGGAGCCTCCTACGAGCAGTACTTC.

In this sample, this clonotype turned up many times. In DNA form, the CDR3 reads TGTGCCAGCAGCCCGTCGAGGGCTAGCGGGAGGGAGACCCAGTACTTC. It encodes CASSPSRASGRETQYF. The chain has TRBV7-3 and TRBJ2-5; 11 bases are shared with TRBD2. This CDR3 comprises 16 residues. Germline V gene sequence: CDR1 SGHTA, CDR2 FQGTGA. After removal of 5 bases from V and 5 bases from J, the junction contained 10 bases not matched to a gene.

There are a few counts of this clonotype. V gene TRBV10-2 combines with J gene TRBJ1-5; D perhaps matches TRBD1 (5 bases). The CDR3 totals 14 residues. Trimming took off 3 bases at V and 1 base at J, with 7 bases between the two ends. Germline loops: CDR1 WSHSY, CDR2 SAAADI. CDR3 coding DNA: TGCGCCAGCAGTGATGGACACAGCAATCAGCCCCAGCATTTT. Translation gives CASSDGHSNQPQHF.

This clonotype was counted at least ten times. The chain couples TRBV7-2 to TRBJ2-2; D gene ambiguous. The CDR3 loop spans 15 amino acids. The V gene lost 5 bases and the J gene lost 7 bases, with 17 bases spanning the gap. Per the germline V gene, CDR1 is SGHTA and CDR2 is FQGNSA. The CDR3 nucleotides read TGTGCCAGCAGCCCTGCCGCTAGTTACGGCGGGGAGCTGTTTTTT. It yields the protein CASSPAASYGGELFF.

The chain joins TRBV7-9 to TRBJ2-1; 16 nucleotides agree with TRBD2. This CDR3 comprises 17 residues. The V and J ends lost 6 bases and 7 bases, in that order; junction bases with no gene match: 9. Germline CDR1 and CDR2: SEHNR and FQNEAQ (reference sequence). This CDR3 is CASSTGTSGRARNEQFF. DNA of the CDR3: TGTGCCAGCAGTACCGGGACTAGCGGGAGGGCACGGAATGAGCAGTTCTTC. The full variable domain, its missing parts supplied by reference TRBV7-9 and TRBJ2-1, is DTGVSQNPRHKITKRGQNVTFRCDPISEHNRLYWYRQTLGQGPEFLTYFQNEAQLEKSRLLSDRFSAERPKGSFSTLEIQRTEQGDSAMYLCASSTGTSGRARNEQFFGPGTRLTVL.

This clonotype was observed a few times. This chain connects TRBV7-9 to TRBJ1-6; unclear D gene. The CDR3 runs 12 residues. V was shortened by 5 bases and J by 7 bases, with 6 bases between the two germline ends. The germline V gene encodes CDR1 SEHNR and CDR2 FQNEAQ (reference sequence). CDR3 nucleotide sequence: TGTGCCAGCAGCGAAGTAAATTCACCCCTCCACTTT. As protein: CASSEVNSPLHF.

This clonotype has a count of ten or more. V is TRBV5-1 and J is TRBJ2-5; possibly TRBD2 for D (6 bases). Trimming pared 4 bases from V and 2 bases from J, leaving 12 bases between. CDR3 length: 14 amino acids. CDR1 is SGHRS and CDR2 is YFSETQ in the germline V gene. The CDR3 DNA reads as TGCGCCAGCAGCCCAGGCGGGAATCAAGAGACCCAGTACTTC. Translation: CASSPGGNQETQYF.

The CDR3 bases are TGTGCCTGTTGGGGCGCAAAATCCTACGAGCAGTACTTC. It encodes CACWGAKSYEQYF. The chain combines TRBV30 with TRBJ2-7; D possibly corresponds to TRBD1 (5 bases). CDR1 is GTSNPN and CDR2 is SVGIG in the germline V gene (reference sequence). The CDR3 covers 13 residues. Trimming took off 6 bases at V and 1 base at J, with 13 bases between the two ends.

In DNA, the CDR3 is TGTGCCACCAGTGATGCTACTAGCGGGATAGAGGAGACCCAGTACTTC. Amino acids: CATSDATSGIEETQYF. J is TRBJ2-5 and V is TRBV24-1; TRBD2 aligns across 10 bases. J gave up 5 bases and V 3 bases, and 8 bases lay outside the gene matches. The CDR3 is 16 residues long. Germline CDR1 and CDR2: KGHDR and SFDVKD.

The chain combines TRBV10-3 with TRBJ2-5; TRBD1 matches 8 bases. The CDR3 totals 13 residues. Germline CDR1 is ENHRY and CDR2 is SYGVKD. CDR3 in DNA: TGTGCTCGCCCCCGACAGGGGCAAGAGACCCAGTACTTC. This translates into CARPRQGQETQYF.

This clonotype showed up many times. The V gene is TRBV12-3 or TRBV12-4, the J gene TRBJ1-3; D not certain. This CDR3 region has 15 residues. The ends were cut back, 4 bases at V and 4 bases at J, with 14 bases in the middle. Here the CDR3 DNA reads TGTGCCAGCAGTTGGGCGGCTACGGCAGGAAACACCATATATTTT. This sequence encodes CASSWAATAGNTIYF.

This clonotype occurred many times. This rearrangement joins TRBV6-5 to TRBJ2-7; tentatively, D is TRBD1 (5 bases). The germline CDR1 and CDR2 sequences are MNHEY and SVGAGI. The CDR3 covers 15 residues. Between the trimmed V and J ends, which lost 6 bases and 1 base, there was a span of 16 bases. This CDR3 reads CASSSQSSGSYEQYF. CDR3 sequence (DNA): TGTGCCAGCAGCTCACAGAGTTCAGGGTCCTACGAGCAGTACTTC.

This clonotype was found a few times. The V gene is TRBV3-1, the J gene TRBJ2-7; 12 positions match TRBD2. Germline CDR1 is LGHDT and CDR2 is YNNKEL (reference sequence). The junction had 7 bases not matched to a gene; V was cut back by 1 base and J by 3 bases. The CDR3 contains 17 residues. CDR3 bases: TGTGCCAGCAGCCAAGGACTAGCGGGAGTTAAAAGCTACGAGCAGTACTTC. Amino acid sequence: CASSQGLAGVKSYEQYF.

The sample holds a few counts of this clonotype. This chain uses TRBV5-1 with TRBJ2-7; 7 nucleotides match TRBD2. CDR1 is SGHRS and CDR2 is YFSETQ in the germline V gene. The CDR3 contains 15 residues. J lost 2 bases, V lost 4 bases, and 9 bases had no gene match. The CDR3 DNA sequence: TGCGCCAGCAGCCGCGCTCCGGGAGGAGCCTACGAGCAGTACTTC. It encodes CASSRAPGGAYEQYF.